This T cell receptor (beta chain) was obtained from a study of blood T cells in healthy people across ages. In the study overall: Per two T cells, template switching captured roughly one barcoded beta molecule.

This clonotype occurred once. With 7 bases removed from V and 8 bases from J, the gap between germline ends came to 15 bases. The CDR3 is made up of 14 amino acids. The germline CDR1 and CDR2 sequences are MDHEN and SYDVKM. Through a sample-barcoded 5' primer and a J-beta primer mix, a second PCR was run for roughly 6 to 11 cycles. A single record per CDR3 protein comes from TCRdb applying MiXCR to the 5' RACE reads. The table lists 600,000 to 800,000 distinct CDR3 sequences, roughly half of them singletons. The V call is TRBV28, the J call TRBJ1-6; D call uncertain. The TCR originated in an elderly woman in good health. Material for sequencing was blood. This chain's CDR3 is CASNRPKVDSPLHF. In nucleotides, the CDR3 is TGTGCCAGCAATCGCCCTAAAGTGGATTCACCCCTCCACTTT.